The subject of this entry is one T cell receptor beta chain. This clonotype was detected many times. Its specific antigen is unknown. One base away there is no much larger clone; base qualities are not given. The data derive from a study of T-cell reconstitution after alpha-beta-depleted transplantation in children (dated by TCRdb to 2015 to 2016). For the study in its entirety: Using TCR repertoire profiling, the study quantitatively followed how T-cell immune reconstitution unfolded in children after TCRalphabeta/CD19-depleted allogeneic hematopoietic cell transplantation.

Per the germline V gene, MNHEY is the CDR1 and SVGAGI is the CDR2. The CDR3 sequence holds 15 residues, the cysteine and phenylalanine included. Left in the record is the CDR3 DNA by itself, 45 bases read in frame from the first base. Cut back by 0 bases and 5 bases, the V and J ends lie 14 bases apart. Library generation was performed with PCR. The sample was run on an Illumina HiSeq 2500. To normalize quantification of the TCRbeta repertoire, the TCR libraries were built with molecular barcoding that relied on unique molecular identifiers. Clones were called with MiXCR by TCRdb after fastp trimmed the public reads at Q25, and only in-frame beta chains were retained. Entries are consolidated by CDR3 protein sequence, retaining the most common genes and DNA. In this sample the table shows more than 150,000 distinct CDR3 sequences, roughly 15% of which occur a single time. The ten largest account for roughly 13% of the sample.

The sequence was obtained from a human donor who donated a stem cell graft to a child with acute lymphoblastic leukemia. Source: PBMCs from the stem cell graft donor, taken from the stem cell graft. This chain is built from TRBV6-5 and TRBJ2-7, with the D gene not clear enough to name. In nucleotides, the sequence is TGTGCCAGCAGTTACTCGCCCCATCCGAAGGACGAGCAGTACTTC. This is translated as CASSYSPHPKDEQYF.